This section outlines one TCR beta chain sequence together with its context. The CDR3 runs to 13 residues. The germline V gene has CDR1 SGHTA and CDR2 FQGNSA. With 5 bases clipped from V and 5 bases from J, the junction kept 1 base outside the gene matches. The data are from a study of blood T cell repertoires in COVID-19. Study-level information: The samples span acute and convalescent COVID-19 from the United States, Italy and Spain.

In the source study's methods: Cell counts per sample came from amplifying reference gene primers. Sequencing used immunoSEQ multiplex PCR; TCRdb keeps in-frame clones, though not all of them. V and J calls and clone size are those listed in that table; D and trimming were worked out from the DNA. Of some 300,000 clones in the sample, roughly 88% were seen once. Sample: peripheral blood. V usage is TRBV7-2 and J usage is TRBJ2-5; 11 positions agree with TRBD2. This receptor was taken from a woman between 25 and 40 years old who had recovered from COVID-19. The CDR3: CASSRTSGETQYF. Here the CDR3 DNA reads TGTGCCAGCAGCAGGACTAGCGGGGAGACCCAGTACTTC.